This TCR beta chain was identified during a study of blood T cell repertoires in COVID-19. For the study at large: Both acute and convalescent COVID-19 samples were obtained from the United States, Italy and Spain. Sources were T cells, B-cell-depleted T cells, or PBMCs; the material itself was cDNA or gDNA.

CDR3 length equals 13 residues. Per the germline V gene, CDR1 is SGHRS and CDR2 is YFSETQ. V gave up 6 bases and J gave up 3 bases, with 13 bases separating them. In the original workflow: Estimates of nucleated cell counts were drawn from the amplification of reference gene primers. Profiled with immunoSEQ multiplex PCR; TCRdb holds only in-frame clones, not every one. Clone size and V and J calls were adopted from that table, with D and trimming inferred from the DNA. Altogether almost 200,000 clones are present, approximately 87% being singletons, with the ten largest covering 0.6% to 0.9%. This receptor was identified in a woman aged 70-85 years with acute or convalescent COVID-19. The material sequenced was peripheral blood. J is TRBJ2-7 and V is TRBV5-1; tentative D call: TRBD2 (6 bases). CDR3 sequence reads: CASTGGAGYEQYF. DNA of the CDR3: TGCGCCAGCACCGGAGGGGCAGGCTACGAGCAGTACTTC.